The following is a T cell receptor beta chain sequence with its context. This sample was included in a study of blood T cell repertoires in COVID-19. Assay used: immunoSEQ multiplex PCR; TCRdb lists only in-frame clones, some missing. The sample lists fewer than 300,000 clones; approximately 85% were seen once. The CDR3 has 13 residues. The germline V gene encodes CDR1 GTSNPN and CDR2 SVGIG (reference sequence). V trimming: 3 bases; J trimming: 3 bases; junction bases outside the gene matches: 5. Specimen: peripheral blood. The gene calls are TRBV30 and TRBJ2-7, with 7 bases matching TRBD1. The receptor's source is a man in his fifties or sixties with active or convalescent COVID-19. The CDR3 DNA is TGTGCCTGGAGGAAGACAGGGAGCTACGAGCAGTACTTC. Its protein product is CAWRKTGSYEQYF. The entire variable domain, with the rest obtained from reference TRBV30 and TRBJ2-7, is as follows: SQTIHQWPATLVQPVGSPLSLECTVEGTSNPNLYWYRQAAGRGLQLLFYSVGIGQISSEVPQNLSASRPQDRQFILSSKKLLLSDSGFYLCAWRKTGSYEQYFGPGTRLTVT.